This TCR beta chain comes out of a study of vaccination and CD4 T cells after COVID-19. Looking at the study overall: Comprising six males and four females, the convalescent participants counted two Hispanic individuals among them. Cells received overlapping spike peptides from SARS-CoV-2, HCoV-NL63, HCoV-OC43 and HCoV-229E as stimulation. Findings and limits, study-wide: Spike mono-reactivity was shown by 304 of 307 vaccine-specific clones in convalescent patients.

An Oncomine TCR Beta short-read assay was used to sequence the DNA from cultured CD4+ T cells. Genomic DNA was extracted from cultured CD4+ T cells. TCRdb reprocessed the PCR reads with MiXCR, giving one entry per CDR3 protein. Here the sample spans about 20,000 distinct CDR3 sequences, more than 30% being singletons. This clonotype showed up many times. The antigen remains unidentified. Time point meaning: late sampling 161 to 241 days after vaccination in three convalescent patients. Specified treatment: approximately 9-day PBMC culture with coronavirus spike peptide pools or control peptides (ViraFEST assay). Germline V gives CDR1 MNHNS, CDR2 SASEGT. The germline V and J ends were trimmed by 7 bases and 0 bases, with 10 bases remaining between them. The CDR3 consists of 14 residues.

This TCR was sampled from a human donor who had recovered from COVID-19. Sequencing used CD4+ T cells from blood, cultured in vitro, obtained about 7 months after SARS-CoV-2 vaccination. This chain joins TRBV6-1 and TRBJ1-5; D not resolved. CDR3 protein: CASTKADSNQPQHF. The CDR3 DNA reads as TGTGCCAGCACCAAAGCGGATAGCAATCAGCCCCAGCATTTT.